The TCR beta chain described here comes from a study of OX40 agonist ivuxolimab in advanced cancers. The repertoire was sequenced with immunoSEQ multiplex PCR; TCRdb's copy has only in-frame clones and lacks some. The data show 75,000 or so clones, approximately 88% seen once. The study sampled blood at baseline, cycle 4 day 1, and cycle 7 day 1. Overall study results and limits: Within 6 weeks, CD4+ and CD8+ blood T cells expanded clonally at 0.1 to 3.0 mg/kg. Among some nonresponders, normalized T-cell clonal expansion was also low.

V dropped 5 bases and J dropped 0; count of bases not matched to a gene: 5. The germline gives CDR1 KGHSH, CDR2 LQKENI. The CDR3 consists of 15 residues. On this clone itself: Its antigen is as yet unknown.

The gene calls are TRBV18 and TRBJ2-3; 7 bases align to TRBD1. This clonotype was sampled from an adult with an advanced solid tumor such as melanoma, head and neck, liver or kidney cancer. This specimen consisted of CD4+ or CD8+ T cells sorted from blood, obtained in a trial of the OX40 agonist ivuxolimab. The CDR3 loop reads CASSAPGQSTDTQYF. The CDR3 nucleotides read TGTGCCAGCTCAGCCCCGGGACAGAGCACAGATACGCAGTATTTT. The variable domain in full, with the rest retrieved from reference TRBV18 and TRBJ2-3, is NAGVMQNPRHLVRRRGQEARLRCSPMKGHSHVYWYRQLPEEGLKFMVYLQKENIIDESGMPKERFSAEFPKEGPSILRIQQVVRGDSAAYFCASSAPGQSTDTQYFGPGTRLTVL.